This T cell receptor (beta chain) stems from a study of OX40 agonist ivuxolimab in advanced cancers. Study-wide results and limits: The average count of expanded clones was higher among CD8+ T cells than among CD4+.

This clone turned up a few times. The antigen remains undetermined. Generated by immunoSEQ multiplex PCR, the TCRdb table keeps only in-frame clones and is missing some. This sample has about 84,000 clones, with over 65% found just once. The germline V and J ends were trimmed by 8 bases and 8 bases, with 16 bases remaining between them. Germline V gene lookup returns CDR1 SGHAT and CDR2 FQNNGV. This CDR3 has 14 amino acids. Sequencing was performed on CD4+ or CD8+ T cells sorted from blood, taken in a trial of the OX40 agonist ivuxolimab. V gene TRBV11-2 combines with J gene TRBJ1-6, with no clear D. The TCR comes from an adult with an advanced solid tumor such as melanoma, head and neck, liver or kidney cancer. The CDR3 DNA sequence: TGTGCCAGCTGTAAAGTCGGATCCCATTCACCCCTCCACTTT. Encoded protein: CASCKVGSHSPLHF.